The 18 T cell receptor beta chains reported below all come from one sample, sequenced in a study of cytomegalovirus exposure and HLA in healthy donors. Assay: immunoSEQ multiplex PCR; the TCRdb copy retains only in-frame clones and omits some. Of hundreds of thousands of clones in the sample, around 78% were seen once. The sequenced material came from PBMCs. All receptors derive from a young woman in good health and CMV-seronegative.

For this clone: An end of the junction does not agree with germline; a read error may underlie this. The V gene is TRBV19, the J gene TRBJ2-4; D may be TRBD1 (7 bases). Germline loops: CDR1 LNHDA, CDR2 SQIVND (reference sequence). The CDR3 runs 11 residues. The chain's CDR3 is CASSTGGTGIF. In DNA, the CDR3 is TGTGCCAGTAGTACAGGGGGGACTGGGATCTTC.

The chain uses TRBV5-1 and TRBJ2-5; D might be TRBD2 (5 bases). V was shortened by 0 bases and J by 4 bases, with 16 bases between the two germline ends. The germline V gene has CDR1 SGHRS and CDR2 YFSETQ. This CDR3 comprises 16 residues. The CDR3 region has the DNA TGCGCCAGCAGCTTGGTCTCGGCTAGCTCTTCAGAGACCCAGTACTTC. It codes for CASSLVSASSSETQYF.

The V call is TRBV29-1, the J call TRBJ1-5; 10 nucleotides agree with TRBD1. CDR1 SQVTM and CDR2 ANQGSEA come from the germline V gene. The trim removed 6 bases at V and 5 bases at J, leaving 10 bases unmatched. The CDR3 totals 15 residues. The CDR3 DNA sequence: TGCAGCGTGGTGGGGACAGGGGTTGGCGATCAGCCCCAGCATTTT. Residues: CSVVGTGVGDQPQHF.

The rearrangement links TRBV30 to TRBJ1-4; TRBD1 matches at 7 bases. The CDR3 sequence is 16 residues long. J lost 0 bases, V lost 0 bases, and 4 bases had no gene match. Germline V CDR1 and CDR2: GTSNPN, SVGIG (reference sequence). CDR3: CAWSVSRGSTNEKLFF. The CDR3 nucleotides are TGTGCCTGGAGTGTGTCCAGGGGGTCAACTAATGAAAAACTGTTTTTT. The complete variable domain, with remaining parts taken from reference TRBV30 and TRBJ1-4, reads SQTIHQWPATLVQPVGSPLSLECTVEGTSNPNLYWYRQAAGRGLQLLFYSVGIGQISSEVPQNLSASRPQDRQFILSSKKLLLSDSGFYLCAWSVSRGSTNEKLFFGSGTQLSVL.

The V gene is TRBV5-4, the J gene TRBJ1-2; D is uncertain. The germline gives CDR1 SGHNT, CDR2 YYREEE (reference sequence). The V gene lost 0 bases and the J gene lost 8 bases, with 20 bases spanning the gap. The CDR3 contains 16 residues. The DNA for the CDR3 is TGTGCCAGCAGCTTGGGTGAGGCCACAGAATTCTACGGCTACACCTTC. This encodes CASSLGEATEFYGYTF.

V gene TRBV5-1 combines with J gene TRBJ1-2; D uncertain. Germline CDR1 is SGHRS and CDR2 is YFSETQ. The V end was cut by 4 bases, the J end by 0 bases, with 7 bases between. This CDR3 spans 13 amino acids. As DNA, the CDR3 is TGCGCCAGCAGCGTCGGGTCTAACTATGGCTACACCTTC. It codes for CASSVGSNYGYTF.

The J gene is TRBJ1-1, the V gene TRBV6-1; TRBD1 aligns across 9 bases. This CDR3 comprises 15 residues. Germline CDR1 is MNHNS and CDR2 is SASEGT. The V and J ends lost 6 bases and 5 bases, in that order; junction bases with no gene match: 10. The CDR3 reads CASRISFGTGTEAFF. For the CDR3, the DNA is TGTGCCAGCAGAATCTCATTCGGGACAGGGACTGAAGCTTTCTTT.

The rearrangement joins TRBV5-6 to TRBJ1-1; no clear D. V shed 1 base and J shed 3 bases, with 7 bases lying between them. CDR1 and CDR2 from the germline V gene are SGHDT and YYEEEE. The CDR3 extends over 13 amino acids. DNA of the CDR3: TGTGCCAGCAGCTTGATTTCCGACACTGAAGCTTTCTTT. Protein product: CASSLISDTEAFF.

The chain links TRBV27 to TRBJ2-7; possibly TRBD2 for D (5 bases). The CDR3 is 15 residues long. The V end was cut by 5 bases, the J end by 1 base, with 15 bases between. Germline CDR1 MNHEY, CDR2 SMNVEV (reference sequence). The CDR3 DNA sequence: TGTGCCAGCAGTCCCCACGGGAAGGCTTCCTACGAGCAGTACTTC. It yields the protein CASSPHGKASYEQYF.

The V gene is TRBV2, the J gene TRBJ2-2; 7 nucleotides align to TRBD1. The J segment lost 5 bases and the V segment lost 10 bases, leaving 10 bases of the junction unmatched. CDR1 and CDR2 from the germline V gene are SNHLY and FYNNEI. The CDR3 is made up of 14 amino acids. CDR3 coding DNA: TGTGCCACTACAAAGGGGGCACGAACCGGGGAGCTGTTTTTT. Translation gives CATTKGARTGELFF.

The chain has TRBV18 and TRBJ2-5; the D gene is possibly TRBD1 (7 bases). The CDR3 covers 15 residues. V was clipped by 3 bases and J by 1 base, with 12 bases between them. Germline assignment: CDR1 KGHSH and CDR2 LQKENI. The CDR3 sequence is CASSPRGQLQETQYF. The CDR3 bases are TGTGCCAGCTCACCGCGGGGACAGCTCCAAGAGACCCAGTACTTC.

The genes are TRBV18 and TRBJ1-2; D ambiguous. CDR1 is KGHSH, CDR2 LQKENI, per germline. The V and J ends lost 2 bases and 5 bases respectively, with 9 bases between them. The CDR3 length is 13 residues. The CDR3: CASSPSTEYGYTF. The CDR3 nucleotides are TGTGCCAGCTCACCATCCACAGAGTATGGCTACACCTTC. Complete variable domain (other parts from reference TRBV18 and TRBJ1-2): NAGVMQNPRHLVRRRGQEARLRCSPMKGHSHVYWYRQLPEEGLKFMVYLQKENIIDESGMPKERFSAEFPKEGPSILRIQQVVRGDSAAYFCASSPSTEYGYTFGSGTRLTVV.

This clone was seen a single time. The J gene is TRBJ2-5, the V gene TRBV5-1; TRBD1 is a possible D gene (5 bases). CDR1 is SGHRS, CDR2 YFSETQ, per germline. The ends were cut back, 0 bases at V and 2 bases at J, with 8 bases in the middle. This CDR3 has 14 residues. The CDR3 bases are TGCGCCAGCAGCTTGGTGCAGGGTCAAGAGACCCAGTACTTC. Translation gives CASSLVQGQETQYF. Full variable domain (rest looked up from reference TRBV5-1 and TRBJ2-5): KAGVTQTPRYLIKTRGQQVTLSCSPISGHRSVSWYQQTPGQGLQFLFEYFSETQRNKGNFPGRFSGRQFSNSRSEMNVSTLELGDSALYLCASSLVQGQETQYFGPGTRLLVL.

The chain is built from TRBV18 and TRBJ2-5; weak D call: TRBD1 (5 bases). V shed 3 bases and J shed 2 bases, with 10 bases lying between them. This CDR3 comprises 14 residues. Per germline, CDR1 KGHSH and CDR2 LQKENI. The CDR3 loop reads CASSPGRQQETQYF. CDR3 DNA sequence: TGTGCCAGCTCACCCGGGCGACAGCAAGAGACCCAGTACTTC.

J is TRBJ1-5 and V is TRBV4-1, with D uncertain. Germline CDR1 reads MGHRA; CDR2 reads YSYEKL. Trimming took 1 base from V and 0 from J, leaving 10 bases between them. This CDR3 has 16 amino acids. The CDR3 DNA reads as TGCGCCAGCAGCCAAGGGTGGGGAGGTAGCAATCAGCCCCAGCATTTT. This gives the protein CASSQGWGGSNQPQHF.

The chain links TRBV7-9 to TRBJ1-5, with D possibly matching TRBD1 (5 bases). V lost 5 bases, J lost 0 bases, and 23 bases lay in between. CDR3 length: 19 amino acids. Germline values: CDR1 SEHNR, CDR2 FQNEAQ (reference sequence). CDR3 bases: TGTGCCAGCAGCCTCGCAAGTGATCCGGGCAGGGATAGCAATCAGCCCCAGCATTTT. This codes for CASSLASDPGRDSNQPQHF.

V gene TRBV28 combines with J gene TRBJ2-7; D unresolved. V gave up 6 bases and J gave up 4 bases, with 4 bases separating them. Germline assignment: CDR1 MDHEN and CDR2 SYDVKM. The CDR3 extends over 10 amino acids. CDR3 coding DNA: TGTGCCAGCAGCAAATACGAGCAGTACTTC. Amino acids: CASSKYEQYF.

This chain connects TRBV27 to TRBJ2-1; possibly TRBD2 for D (6 bases). With 0 bases removed from V and 5 bases from J, the gap between germline ends came to 8 bases. The CDR3 runs 14 residues. Germline-derived CDR1 and CDR2 are MNHEY and SMNVEV (reference sequence). This CDR3 reads CASSLSAGNNEQFF. CDR3 bases: TGTGCCAGCAGTTTATCGGCGGGAAACAATGAGCAGTTCTTC.